This T cell receptor (beta chain) was obtained from a study of beta chain features in type 1 diabetes. Overall study: The samples had approximately 100,000,000 sorted cells examined in all.

The collection from each donor was one heparinised blood draw averaging about 116 mL. Study-level findings and limits: Across all four CD4+ subsets, people with type 1 diabetes showed modestly shorter TCRB CDR3s. Patients with type 1 diabetes showed fewer VDJ junction insertions and more deletions.

Concerning this clone: Its cognate antigen is unknown.

The germline gives CDR1 LNHDA, CDR2 SQIVND (reference sequence). V lost 5 bases and J lost 2, with 18 bases in between. This CDR3 has 16 amino acids. The authors reverse transcribed all of the isolated RNA, so sequencing captured expressed TCRB transcripts. TCRdb keeps only in-frame clones here, not all; method: immunoSEQ multiplex PCR. The sample has hundreds of thousands of clones; around 15% are singletons. The TCR originated in a young man with type 1 diabetes. The rearrangement joins TRBV19 to TRBJ1-2, with D possibly TRBD1 on 6 matching bases. Source material: naive CD4+ T cells from blood. CDR3 amino acids: CASSPWGQGHNYGYTF. CDR3 in DNA: TGTGCCAGTAGTCCCTGGGGCCAGGGGCACAACTATGGCTACACCTTC.